A selection of T cell receptor beta chains follows, all from one sample in a study of blood T cell repertoires in COVID-19. Only in-frame clones appear in the TCRdb table, and some are missing; sequencing was by immunoSEQ multiplex PCR. The data show about 14,000 clones, over 80% seen once. The sequenced sample was peripheral blood. All receptors derive from a human donor in a cohort sampled during active COVID-19. Each CDR3 is given without its conserved first and last residue.

V gene: TRBV27; CDR3 protein: ASSNRVNEQF
V gene: TRBV6-4; CDR3 protein: ASSGLAGSTGELF
V gene: TRBV7-9; CDR3 protein: ASSLGGGWETQY
V gene: TRBV10-3; CDR3 protein: AIRTDRDTGELF
V gene: TRBV10-3; CDR3 protein: AIRADSGGSSPLH
V gene: TRBV7-2; CDR3 protein: ASSLSHANTEAF
V gene: TRBV7-8; CDR3 protein: ASSTTGLNTEAF
V gene: TRBV19; CDR3 protein: ASRATSGTYEQY
V gene: TRBV24-1; CDR3 protein: ATSEKDRPKETQY
V gene: TRBV6-5; CDR3 protein: ASSYPPPQAAYEQY
V gene: TRBV28; CDR3 protein: ASSLRPGLAGGRTDTQY
V gene: TRBV3-1/TRBV3-2; CDR3 protein: ASSQGLAGGHIQY
V gene: TRBV7-2; CDR3 protein: ASSSRQSPNGYT
V gene: TRBV3-1/TRBV3-2; CDR3 protein: ASNPRVAGTYEQY
V gene: TRBV19; CDR3 protein: ASSWDRGGYT
V gene: TRBV28; CDR3 protein: ASAGRIYGYT
V gene: TRBV19; CDR3 protein: ASSSLPTLGGTEAF
V gene: TRBV5-5; CDR3 protein: ASSSGHYYEQY
V gene: TRBV20-1; CDR3 protein: SASVPFQRERRDTGELF
V gene: TRBV18; CDR3 protein: ASSLIAPANTGELF
V gene: TRBV27; CDR3 protein: ASSWAGVHYEQY
V gene: TRBV5-1; CDR3 protein: ASSLNQGNTEAF
V gene: TRBV19; CDR3 protein: ASSQKRTGNYGYT
V gene: TRBV11-3; CDR3 protein: ASSAGSRHDEQY
V gene: TRBV14; CDR3 protein: ASSQDGGYEQY
V gene: TRBV18; CDR3 protein: ASSPPTSGRFREQY
V gene: TRBV30; CDR3 protein: AWFEDFGNTIY
V gene: TRBV4-3; CDR3 protein: ASSQALVGTQY
V gene: TRBV5-4; CDR3 protein: ASSLARVDYGYT
V gene: TRBV29-1; CDR3 protein: SARESAVYNEQF
V gene: TRBV9; CDR3 protein: ASSAGTPTNYGYT
V gene: TRBV2; CDR3 protein: ASHMGAAGVLT
V gene: TRBV28; CDR3 protein: ASRRGTGYQPQH
V gene: TRBV18; CDR3 protein: ASSLDRFSYEQY
V gene: TRBV6-4; CDR3 protein: ASSGGTSDTGELF
V gene: TRBV6-5; CDR3 protein: ASRSGPPRPEF